Only a few counts were recorded for the clone carrying this TCR beta chain. Its antigen is still unknown. The PCR ran on 60 Vbeta and 13 Jbeta primers. Clones were read by immunoSEQ multiplex PCR, and TCRdb kept only the in-frame ones, dropping some. The table has some 130,000 clones, around 72% seen once. Germline V gives CDR1 SGHNT, CDR2 YENEEA. V lost 1 base and J lost 6; bases outside the gene matches: 7. This CDR3 contains 16 residues. The data were obtained in a study of cytomegalovirus exposure and HLA in healthy donors. Study information: Early release data held about 85 million unique TCRs from HLA-typed donors.

The study, taken as a whole, reports: Later, TCR association rates were found to vary by HLA locus, highest for DRB1 and lowest for HLA-C. When presence/absence was analysed, sequencing depth was taken to be roughly uniform across donors. Listed as cytomegalovirus-associated were around 160 TCR beta chains.

The receptor was derived from a man over 45 in good health and CMV-seropositive. This chain joins TRBV11-3 and TRBJ2-3, with TRBD2 matching over 10 bases. Sequencing was performed on PBMCs. CDR3 sequence (DNA): TGTGCCAGCAGCTTAGGAGCTAGCGGGAGTCGCGATACGCAGTATTTT. Translated: CASSLGASGSRDTQYF.